Listed below are T cell receptor beta chains from one sample, sequenced in a study of T-cell reconstitution after alpha-beta-depleted transplantation in children. TCRdb itself ran the PCR reads through MiXCR, one entry per CDR3 protein. Of hundreds of thousands of distinct CDR3 sequences in the sample, about 17% are singletons; the top ten hold 35% to 50%. Material: PBMCs, mostly from graft donor cells, obtained 360 days after TCRalphabeta/CD19-depleted stem cell transplant. These receptors were collected from a male patient aged 2 to 10 who had a stem cell transplant for acute lymphoblastic leukemia, so the T cells may come from the graft donor. CDR3s include the opening cysteine and the closing phenylalanine or tryptophan. Each record gives: D gene, V gene, J gene, clone size, CDR3 length, CDR3 DNA, CDR3 protein. D genes are given only for firm matches. The size field is filled for only some rows; it gives once, few, many or a size class.

-,TRBV12-3/TRBV12-4,TRBJ2-6,many,12,TGTGCCAGCAGTCATGGGGCCAACGTCCTGACTTTC,CASSHGANVLTF
TRBD1,TRBV7-2,TRBJ1-4,-,15,TGTGCCAGCAGCTTTCGACAGGGATGGATTGAAAAACTGTTTTTT,CASSFRQGWIEKLFF
-,TRBV6-5,TRBJ2-1,-,12,TGTGCCAGCAGTTACAACCTCAATGAGCAGTTCTTC,CASSYNLNEQFF
-,TRBV12-5,TRBJ2-3,few,12,TGTGCTAGTGGTTGGGCAACAGATACGCAGTATTTT,CASGWATDTQYF
-,TRBV12-3/TRBV12-4,TRBJ2-5,many,13,TGTGCCAGCAGTTTACTGTACCAAGAGACCCAGTACTTC,CASSLLYQETQYF
-,TRBV29-1,TRBJ2-3,few,12,TGCAGCGTTGAAGGGGGTTCAGATACGCAGTATTTT,CSVEGGSDTQYF
-,TRBV27,TRBJ2-1,-,15,TGTGCCAGCAGTTTCGGCCTCGGGGGTTACAATGAGCAGTTCTTC,CASSFGLGGYNEQFF
-,TRBV28,TRBJ2-1,few,13,TGTGCCACCGACGGTTCAAGGTACAATGAGCAGTTCTTC,CATDGSRYNEQFF
-,TRBV11-2,TRBJ1-1,-,15,TGTGCCAGCAGCTTAGATCGGGTAATGAACACTGAAGCTTTCTTT,CASSLDRVMNTEAFF
-,TRBV4-2,TRBJ1-1,-,16,TGTGCCAGCAGCCAAGATATAGCGGGCCCGGCCACTGAAGCTTTCTTT,CASSQDIAGPATEAFF
TRBD2,TRBV20-1,TRBJ2-1,few,15,TGCAGTGCTAGATTAGGGCTAGCGGTATACAATGAGCAGTTCTTC,CSARLGLAVYNEQFF
-,TRBV20-1,TRBJ2-3,many,14,TGCAGTGCTAGAGTTGGCGGGAGCACAGATACGCAGTATTTT,CSARVGGSTDTQYF
-,TRBV6-2/TRBV6-3,TRBJ2-5,few,13,TGTGCCAGCAGTCCCCATGGTCAAGAGACCCAGTACTTC,CASSPHGQETQYF
-,TRBV20-1,TRBJ2-7,-,11,TGCAGTGCTACCAGGGAAAAGGGGCAGTACTTC,CSATREKGQYF
TRBD1,TRBV5-6,TRBJ2-5,many,14,TGTGCCAGCAGCTTCGGACAGGGGTTAGAGACCCAGTACTTC,CASSFGQGLETQYF
-,TRBV4-1,TRBJ2-3,-,16,TGCGCCAGCAGCCAAGGGGAAAGGGCGGGTACAGATACGCAGTATTTT,CASSQGERAGTDTQYF
-,TRBV25-1,TRBJ2-7,few,13,TGTGCCAGCAGAGAGACAGGTTCCTACGAGCAGTACTTC,CASRETGSYEQYF
-,TRBV10-2,TRBJ2-6,-,13,TGCGCCAGTAATTCTCCAGGGGCCAACGTCCTGACTTTC,CASNSPGANVLTF
TRBD2,TRBV5-5,TRBJ2-1,few,15,TGTGCCAGCAGCTGGGGACTAGCGGGTCGGGATGAGCAGTTCTTC,CASSWGLAGRDEQFF
-,TRBV4-2,TRBJ2-5,-,15,TGTGCCAGCAGCCAAGATGGCTACGCTAAAGAGACCCAGTACTTC,CASSQDGYAKETQYF
TRBD2,TRBV4-1,TRBJ2-5,-,15,TGCGCCAGCAGCCAGAATAGCGGGACGGGGGAGACCCAGTACTTC,CASSQNSGTGETQYF
-,TRBV19,TRBJ2-2,few,17,TGTGCCAGTAGCCCACAGGCGAACTACCGAAACACCGGGGAGCTGTTTTTT,CASSPQANYRNTGELFF
TRBD2,TRBV7-9,TRBJ2-1,-,15,TGTGCCAGCAGCCCCCCGCCTAGCGGGATAAATGAGCAGTTCTTC,CASSPPPSGINEQFF
-,TRBV5-5,TRBJ2-7,few,15,TGTGCCAGCAGAAAACCACAGGGGAGGACCTACGAGCAGTACTTC,CASRKPQGRTYEQYF
TRBD2,TRBV6-5,TRBJ2-2,many,17,TGTGCCAGCAGCCGAACCTGGACTAGCGGGAGTGGCGGGGAGCTGTTTTTT,CASSRTWTSGSGGELFF
-,TRBV7-9,TRBJ2-2,-,16,TGTGCCAGCAGCCCCCGGCTACCCAGGAACACCGGGGAGCTGTTTTTT,CASSPRLPRNTGELFF
-,TRBV7-9,TRBJ1-4,many,14,TGTGCCAGCAGCTTAGATTTCAGGGCTGAAAAACTGTTTTTT,CASSLDFRAEKLFF
-,TRBV9,TRBJ2-5,many,12,TGTGCCAGCAGCAATTCCCCGGGGACCCAGTACTTC,CASSNSPGTQYF
TRBD1,TRBV7-9,TRBJ2-7,-,14,TGTGCCAGCAGCCCCCGGGACAGGGGCCACGAGCAGTACTTC,CASSPRDRGHEQYF
-,TRBV12-3/TRBV12-4,TRBJ2-2,-,17,TGTGCCAGCAGTTTTAATTTGGCGGAAGGGGGGGCCGGGGAGCTGTTTTTT,CASSFNLAEGGAGELFF
-,TRBV27,TRBJ2-5,-,16,TGTGCCAGCAGTTTAAATTGGGGTTCGGGGGAAGAGACCCAGTACTTC,CASSLNWGSGEETQYF